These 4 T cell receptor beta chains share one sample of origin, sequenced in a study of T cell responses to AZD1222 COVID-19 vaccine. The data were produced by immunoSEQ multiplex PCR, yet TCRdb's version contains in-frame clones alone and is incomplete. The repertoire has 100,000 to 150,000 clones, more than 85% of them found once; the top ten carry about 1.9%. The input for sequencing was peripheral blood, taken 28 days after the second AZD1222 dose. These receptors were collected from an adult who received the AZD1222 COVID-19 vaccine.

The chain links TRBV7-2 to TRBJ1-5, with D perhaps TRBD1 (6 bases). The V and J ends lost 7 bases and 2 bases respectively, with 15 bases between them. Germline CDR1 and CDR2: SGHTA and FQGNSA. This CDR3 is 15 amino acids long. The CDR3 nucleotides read TGTGCCAGCACCCCTGGGGGCTCGGGCAATCAGCCCCAGCATTTT. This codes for CASTPGGSGNQPQHF.

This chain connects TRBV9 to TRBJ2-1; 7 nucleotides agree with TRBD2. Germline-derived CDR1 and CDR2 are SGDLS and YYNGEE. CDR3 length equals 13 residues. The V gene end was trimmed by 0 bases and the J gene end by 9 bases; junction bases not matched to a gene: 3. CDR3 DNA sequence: TGTGCCAGCAGCGTAGAAAGCGGGACTGAGCAGTTCTTC. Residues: CASSVESGTEQFF.

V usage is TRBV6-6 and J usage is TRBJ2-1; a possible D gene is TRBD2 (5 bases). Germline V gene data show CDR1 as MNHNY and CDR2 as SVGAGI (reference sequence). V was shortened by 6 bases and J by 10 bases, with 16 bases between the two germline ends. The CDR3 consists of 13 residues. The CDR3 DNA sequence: TGTGCCAGCAGCCCTACCCGGACGGGGGAGCAGTTCTTC. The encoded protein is CASSPTRTGEQFF.

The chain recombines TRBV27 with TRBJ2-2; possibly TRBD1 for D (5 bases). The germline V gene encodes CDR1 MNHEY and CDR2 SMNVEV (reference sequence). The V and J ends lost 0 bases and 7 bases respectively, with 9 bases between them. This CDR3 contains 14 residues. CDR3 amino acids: CASSLSRQSGELFF. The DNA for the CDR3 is TGTGCCAGCAGTTTATCCAGACAGAGCGGGGAGCTGTTTTTT.